This passage covers 23 T cell receptor beta chains from one sample sequenced in a study of monozygotic twins with inflammatory bowel disease. From its re-call of the 5' RACE reads, TCRdb lists each CDR3 protein once, without DNA. Recorded here are some 170,000 distinct CDR3 sequences; the top ten clones represent approximately 2.5%. Specimen: blood. The origin of the receptors is a human donor with ulcerative colitis or Crohn's disease, or a healthy co-twin of an affected twin (not recorded which).

CDR3 amino acids: CASSVGGVPYEQYF. The genes are TRBV9 and TRBJ2-7; TCRdb returns TRBD1, unconfirmable since there is no DNA. CDR3 size: 14 residues. Germline CDR1 SGDLS, CDR2 YYNGEE.

The J gene is TRBJ2-5, the V gene TRBV3-1; TCRdb returns TRBD1, unconfirmable since there is no DNA. CDR3 length equals 15 residues. Germline CDR1 reads LGHDT; CDR2 reads YNNKEL (reference sequence). The CDR3 protein is CASSQGGAGQETQYF.

CDR3 region: CAISLAGGTDTQYF. This sequence joins TRBV10-3 and TRBJ2-3; TCRdb's D call, TRBD2, is unchecked because there is no DNA. CDR1 ENHRY and CDR2 SYGVKD come from the germline V gene. This CDR3 is 14 amino acids long.

The V and J genes are TRBV12-3 or TRBV12-4 and TRBJ1-3. The CDR3 runs to 12 residues. The CDR3 sequence: CASKLAGNTIYF.

This chain uses TRBV19 with TRBJ2-5; TCRdb names TRBD1, which stays unverified in the absence of DNA. Germline CDR1 and CDR2: LNHDA and SQIVND (reference sequence). The CDR3 is 14 amino acids. CDR3 residues: CASSTGARGETQYF.

The J gene is TRBJ2-2, the V gene TRBV15; TCRdb's assignment of TRBD1 cannot be checked, as there is no DNA. Germline loops: CDR1 LNHNV, CDR2 YYDKDF (reference sequence). This CDR3 contains 14 residues. The chain's CDR3 is CATRSGHITGELFF.

V usage is TRBV30 and J usage is TRBJ2-5. The CDR3 is made up of 11 amino acids. Germline V gene data show CDR1 as GTSNPN and CDR2 as SVGIG (reference sequence). CDR3 in amino acids: CAWLWGETQYF.

This sequence joins TRBV12-3 or TRBV12-4 and TRBJ2-7; with no DNA, the TCRdb D assignment of TRBD1 cannot be verified. The CDR3 runs 18 residues. CDR3 sequence: CASSLAGRRTGVSYEQYF.

The chain employs TRBV30 and TRBJ2-3; TCRdb's D call, TRBD2, is unchecked because there is no DNA. CDR3 length equals 16 residues. In germline, CDR1 is GTSNPN, CDR2 SVGIG (reference sequence). CDR3 protein: CAWSGGTSAPLDTQYF.

This chain connects TRBV29-1 to TRBJ1-3; the TCRdb D gene call, TRBD1, has no DNA to confirm it. Germline assignment: CDR1 SQVTM and CDR2 ANQGSEA. The CDR3 has 15 amino acids. The CDR3: CSVELVVGPGNTIYF. The full variable domain, with the rest looked up from reference TRBV29-1 and TRBJ1-3, is SAVISQKPSRDICQRGTSLTIQCQVDSQVTMMFWYRQQPGQSLTLIATANQGSEATYESGFVIDKFPISRPNLTFSTLTVSNMSPEDSSIYLCSVELVVGPGNTIYFGEGSWLTVV.

The chain employs TRBV5-1 and TRBJ2-1. Per germline, CDR1 SGHRS and CDR2 YFSETQ. The CDR3 has 15 residues. CDR3 in amino acids: CASSLVSSGYNEQFF.

The rearrangement links TRBV20-1 to TRBJ2-1; TCRdb outputs TRBD2, but without DNA this stays unchecked. The germline V gene has CDR1 DFQATT and CDR2 SNEGSKA (reference sequence). The CDR3 is 17 amino acids. The CDR3 region is CSAKQHRGLAGANEQFF.

The chain links TRBV19 to TRBJ2-3; TCRdb's D gene call, TRBD1, goes unchecked for lack of DNA. This CDR3 has 19 amino acids. Per germline, CDR1 LNHDA and CDR2 SQIVND (reference sequence). This CDR3 reads CASSLEGPGTDSSTDTQYF.

The rearrangement uses TRBV11-3 and TRBJ2-1. CDR3 size: 13 residues. The V gene's germline CDR1 is SGHNT and CDR2 YENEEA. The CDR3 loop is CASSLVGVGEQFF.

The V call is TRBV5-6, the J call TRBJ2-7; TCRdb's assignment of TRBD1 cannot be checked, as there is no DNA. CDR1 and CDR2 (germline): SGHDT, YYEEEE. The CDR3 extends over 13 amino acids. CDR3 residues: CASTRDRAYEQYF.

The chain employs TRBV20-1 and TRBJ1-2; the D call of TRBD1 rests on TCRdb alone, since no DNA is present to check it. The length of the CDR3 is 18 residues. Per the germline V gene, CDR1 is DFQATT and CDR2 is SNEGSKA (reference sequence). CDR3 in amino acids: CSARATGLGLTYNYGYTF.

V and J are TRBV7-9 and TRBJ1-1; the TCRdb D gene call, TRBD1, has no DNA to confirm it. The CDR3 length is 13 residues. Germline V lookup: CDR1 SEHNR, CDR2 FQNEAQ (reference sequence). CDR3 region: CASSFFQGGGAFF.

The chain employs TRBV12-3 or TRBV12-4 and TRBJ2-5. The CDR3 spans 16 residues. The CDR3 spells CASSLALGGYQETQYF.

This chain connects TRBV7-2 to TRBJ1-2; TCRdb gives TRBD1 as the D gene, but with no DNA this cannot be confirmed. The V gene's germline CDR1 is SGHTA and CDR2 FQGNSA. The CDR3 runs 14 residues. The CDR3 protein is CASRPTGQRNGYTF. The complete variable domain, with remaining parts taken from reference TRBV7-2 and TRBJ1-2, reads GAGVSQSPSNKVTEKGKDVELRCDPISGHTALYWYRQSLGQGLEFLIYFQGNSAPDKSGLPSDRFSAERTGGSVSTLTIQRTQQEDSAVYLCASRPTGQRNGYTFGSGTRLTVV.

The chain is built from TRBV20-1 and TRBJ2-2; there is no DNA to check the TCRdb D call of TRBD2. This CDR3 comprises 16 residues. Germline CDR1 reads DFQATT; CDR2 reads SNEGSKA (reference sequence). CDR3 region: CSARSASGRPTGELFF.

This chain joins TRBV27 and TRBJ2-3. The CDR3 sequence is 16 residues long. The V gene's germline CDR1 is MNHEY and CDR2 SMNVEV (reference sequence). CDR3 sequence reads: CASSLLSGLFTDTQYF.

The chain is built from TRBV4-3 and TRBJ1-4. Germline V gives CDR1 LGHNA, CDR2 YSLEER. The CDR3 is made up of 16 amino acids. The CDR3 here is CASSQTLGQKNEKLFF.

The rearrangement uses TRBV15 and TRBJ2-4; TCRdb reports TRBD1, a call that lacks DNA to check it against. Per the germline V gene, CDR1 is LNHNV and CDR2 is YYDKDF (reference sequence). The CDR3 is made up of 13 amino acids. CDR3 in amino acids: CATSGGVKNIQYF.